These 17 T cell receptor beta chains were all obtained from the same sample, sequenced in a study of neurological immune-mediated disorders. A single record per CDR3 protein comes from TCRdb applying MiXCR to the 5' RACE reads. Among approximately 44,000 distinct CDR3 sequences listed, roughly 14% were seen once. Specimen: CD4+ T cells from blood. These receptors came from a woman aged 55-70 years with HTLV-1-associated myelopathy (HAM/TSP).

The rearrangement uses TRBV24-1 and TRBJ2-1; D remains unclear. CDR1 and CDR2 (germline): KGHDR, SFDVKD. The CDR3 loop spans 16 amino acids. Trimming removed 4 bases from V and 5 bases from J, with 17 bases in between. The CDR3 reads CATSDPTISIHNEQFF. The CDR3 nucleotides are TGTGCCACCAGTGACCCCACGATTAGCATTCACAATGAGCAGTTCTTC.

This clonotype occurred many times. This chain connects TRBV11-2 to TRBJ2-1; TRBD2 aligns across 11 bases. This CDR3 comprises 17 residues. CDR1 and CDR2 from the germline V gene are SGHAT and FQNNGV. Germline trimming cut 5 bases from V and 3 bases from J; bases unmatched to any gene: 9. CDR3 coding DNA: TGTGCCAGCAGCCCCCAGCCGGGGACTAGCGGCTACAATGAGCAGTTCTTC. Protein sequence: CASSPQPGTSGYNEQFF.

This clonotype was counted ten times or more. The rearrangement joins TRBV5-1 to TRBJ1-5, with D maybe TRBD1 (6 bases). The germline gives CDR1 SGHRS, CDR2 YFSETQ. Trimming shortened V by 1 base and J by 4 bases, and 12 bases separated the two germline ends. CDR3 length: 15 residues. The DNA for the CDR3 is TGCGCCAGCAGCTTGTTAGGGGGACCTAATCAGCCCCAGCATTTT. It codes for CASSLLGGPNQPQHF.

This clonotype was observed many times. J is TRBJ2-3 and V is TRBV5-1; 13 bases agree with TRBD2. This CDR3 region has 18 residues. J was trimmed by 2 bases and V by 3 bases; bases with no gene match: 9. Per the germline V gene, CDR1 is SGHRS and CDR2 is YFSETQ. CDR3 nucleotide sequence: TGCGCCAGCAGCTATTGGCCGACTAGCGGGGGGTCCACAGATACGCAGTATTTT. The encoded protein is CASSYWPTSGGSTDTQYF.

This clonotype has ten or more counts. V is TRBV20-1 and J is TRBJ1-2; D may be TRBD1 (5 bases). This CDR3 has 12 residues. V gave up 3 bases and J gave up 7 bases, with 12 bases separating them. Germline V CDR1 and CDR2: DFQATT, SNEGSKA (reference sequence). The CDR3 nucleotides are TGCAGTGCTAGGACAGCTTGGGGTGGCTACACCTTC. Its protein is CSARTAWGGYTF.

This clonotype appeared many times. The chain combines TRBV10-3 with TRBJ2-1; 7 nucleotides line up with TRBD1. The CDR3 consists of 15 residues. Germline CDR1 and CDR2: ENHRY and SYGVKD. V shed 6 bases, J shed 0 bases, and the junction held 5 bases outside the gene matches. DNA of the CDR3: TGTGCCATCAGGGCAGGGGGTAGCTCCTACAATGAGCAGTTCTTC. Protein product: CAIRAGGSSYNEQFF.

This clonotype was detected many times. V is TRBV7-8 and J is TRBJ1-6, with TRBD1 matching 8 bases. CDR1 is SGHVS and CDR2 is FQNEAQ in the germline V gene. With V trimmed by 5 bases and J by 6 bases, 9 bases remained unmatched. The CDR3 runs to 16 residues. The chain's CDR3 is CASSPTVGQGNSPLHF. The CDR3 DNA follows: TGTGCCAGCAGCCCGACGGTCGGACAGGGTAATTCACCCCTCCACTTT. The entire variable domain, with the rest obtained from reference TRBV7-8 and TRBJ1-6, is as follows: GAGVSQSPRYKVAKRGQDVALRCDPISGHVSLFWYQQALGQGPEFLTYFQNEAQLDKSGLPSDRFFAERPEGSVSTLKIQRTQQEDSAVYLCASSPTVGQGNSPLHFGNGTRLTVT.

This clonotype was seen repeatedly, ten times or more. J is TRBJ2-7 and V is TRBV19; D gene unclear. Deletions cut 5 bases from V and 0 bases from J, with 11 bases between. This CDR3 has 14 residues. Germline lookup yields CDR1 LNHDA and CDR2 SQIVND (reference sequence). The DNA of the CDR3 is TGTGCCAGTAGTTTCGGACGGAACTCCTACGAGCAGTACTTC. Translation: CASSFGRNSYEQYF.

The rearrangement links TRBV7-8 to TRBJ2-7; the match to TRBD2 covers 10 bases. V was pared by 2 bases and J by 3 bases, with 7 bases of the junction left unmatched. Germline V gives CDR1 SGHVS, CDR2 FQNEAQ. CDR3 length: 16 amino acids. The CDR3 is CASSLSSGSSIYEQYF. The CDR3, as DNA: TGTGCCAGCAGCTTATCTAGCGGGAGTTCAATCTACGAGCAGTACTTC. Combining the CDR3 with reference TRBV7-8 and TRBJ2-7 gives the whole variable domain GAGVSQSPRYKVAKRGQDVALRCDPISGHVSLFWYQQALGQGPEFLTYFQNEAQLDKSGLPSDRFFAERPEGSVSTLKIQRTQQEDSAVYLCASSLSSGSSIYEQYFGPGTRLTVT.

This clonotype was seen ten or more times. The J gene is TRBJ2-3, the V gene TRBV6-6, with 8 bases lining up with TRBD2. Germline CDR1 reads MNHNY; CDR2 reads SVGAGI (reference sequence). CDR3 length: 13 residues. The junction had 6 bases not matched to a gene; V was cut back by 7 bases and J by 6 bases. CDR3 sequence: CASIRGGGDTQYF. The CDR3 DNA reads TGTGCCAGCATTCGGGGGGGCGGGGATACGCAGTATTTT.

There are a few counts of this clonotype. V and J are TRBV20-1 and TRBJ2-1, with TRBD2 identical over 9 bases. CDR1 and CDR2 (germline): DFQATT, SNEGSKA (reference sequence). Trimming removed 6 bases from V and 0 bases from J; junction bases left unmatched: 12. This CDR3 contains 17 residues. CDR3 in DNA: TGCAGTGCCGCCCCACCTGCGGGGGGGGGCTCCTACAATGAGCAGTTCTTC. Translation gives CSAAPPAGGGSYNEQFF.

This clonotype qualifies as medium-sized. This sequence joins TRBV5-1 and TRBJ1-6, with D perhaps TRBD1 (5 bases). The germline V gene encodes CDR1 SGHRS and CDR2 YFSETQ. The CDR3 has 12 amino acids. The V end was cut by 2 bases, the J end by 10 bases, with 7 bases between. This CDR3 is CASSFGDSPLHF. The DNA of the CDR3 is TGCGCCAGCAGCTTTGGGGACTCACCCCTCCACTTT.

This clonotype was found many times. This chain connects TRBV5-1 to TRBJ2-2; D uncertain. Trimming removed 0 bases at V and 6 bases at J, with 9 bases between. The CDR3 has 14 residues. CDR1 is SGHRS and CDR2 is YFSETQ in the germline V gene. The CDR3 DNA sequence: TGCGCCAGCAGCTTGGTGGAAGGCCCCGGGGAGCTGTTTTTT. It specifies CASSLVEGPGELFF.

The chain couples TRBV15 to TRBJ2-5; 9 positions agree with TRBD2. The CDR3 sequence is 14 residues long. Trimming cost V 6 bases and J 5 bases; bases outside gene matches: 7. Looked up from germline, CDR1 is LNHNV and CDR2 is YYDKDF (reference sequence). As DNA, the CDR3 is TGTGCCACCAGTGGGCGGGGGGGCAGCGAGACCCAGTACTTC. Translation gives CATSGRGGSETQYF. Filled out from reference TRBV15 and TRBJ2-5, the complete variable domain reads DAMVIQNPRYQVTQFGKPVTLSCSQTLNHNVMYWYQQKSSQAPKLLFHYYDKDFNNEADTPDNFQSRRPNTSFCFLDIRSPGLGDTAMYLCATSGRGGSETQYFGPGTRLLVL.

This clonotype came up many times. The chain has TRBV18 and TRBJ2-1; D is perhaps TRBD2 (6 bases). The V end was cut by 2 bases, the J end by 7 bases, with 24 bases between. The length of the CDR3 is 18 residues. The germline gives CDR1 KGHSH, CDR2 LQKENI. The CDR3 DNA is TGTGCCAGCTCACCAAACCCCCCCCCGTCAGGGAGGAGGAATGAGCAGTTCTTC. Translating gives CASSPNPPPSGRRNEQFF.

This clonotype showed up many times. CDR3 sequence: CASRISSGGLEQYF. As DNA, the CDR3 is TGCGCCAGCAGAATCTCTAGCGGGGGACTCGAGCAGTACTTC. V usage is TRBV5-1 and J usage is TRBJ2-7; TRBD2 aligns across 10 bases. V was pared by 5 bases and J by 6 bases, with 8 bases of the junction left unmatched. Germline CDR1 reads SGHRS; CDR2 reads YFSETQ. The CDR3 runs 14 residues.

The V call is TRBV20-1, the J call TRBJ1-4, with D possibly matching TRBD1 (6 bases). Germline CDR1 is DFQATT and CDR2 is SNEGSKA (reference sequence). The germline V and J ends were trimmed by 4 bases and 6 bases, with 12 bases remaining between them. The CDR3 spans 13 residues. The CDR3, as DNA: TGCAGTGCTACCCAGGGGTTAGATGAAAAACTGTTTTTT. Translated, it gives CSATQGLDEKLFF.